This T cell receptor (beta chain) comes out of a study of molecular identifiers for immune sequencing clone quantification. On the study more broadly: In replicates, RNA from about 20,000 or 100,000 naive CD8 cells was split five ways, four sequenced.

Listed TCR primers, together with previously described methods, were used for the bulk TCR libraries. Via MiXCR, TCRdb re-called the PCR reads, giving one row per CDR3 protein. This table holds about 97,000 distinct CDR3 sequences, roughly 24% found once. This clonotype was seen many times. Its antigen is unknown. For naive CD8 T cells, sorting used the CD8+CD4-CCR7+CD45RA+ phenotype. Trimming left V 5 bases short and J 1 base short, with 8 bases between. Germline CDR1 is SGHAT and CDR2 is FQNNGV. The CDR3 extends over 13 amino acids. The study, taken as a whole, reports: Shared barcodes on identical TCR molecules could underestimate the sizes of highly expanded clones.

The sequencing sample was made of naive CD8+ T cells from blood, with Jurkat cell RNA spiked in. The subset was: FACS-sorted CD8+CD4-CCR7+CD45RA+ naive T cells. The sequence was collected from a human donor in good health. Some libraries in this study had Jurkat cell RNA spiked in. The rearrangement uses TRBV11-2 and TRBJ1-1; TRBD1 might be the D (6 bases). As DNA, the CDR3 is TGTGCCAGCAGCAGGGGACAGAACACTGAAGCTTTCTTT. This gives the protein CASSRGQNTEAFF. Drawing the rest from reference TRBV11-2 and TRBJ1-1, the complete variable domain is EAGVAQSPRYKIIEKRQSVAFWCNPISGHATLYWYQQILGQGPKLLIQFQNNGVVDDSQLPKDRFSAERLKGVDSTLKIQPAKLEDSAVYLCASSRGQNTEAFFGQGTRLTVV.